A selection of T cell receptor beta chains follows, all from one sample in a study of T-cell memory formation after mild COVID-19. TCRdb called the 5' RACE reads again in MiXCR, with one record for every CDR3 protein. There are about 190,000 distinct CDR3 sequences in the sample; about a sixth occur only once, and roughly 2.4% lies in the top ten. Input material: PBMCs or a T cell subset sorted from them (not recorded which). The receptor source for this set is an adult woman who had mild COVID-19 (a few samples of this study predate the infection). Cell type and time point are not known. CDR3s include the opening cysteine and the closing phenylalanine or tryptophan.

TRBV5-5	TRBJ1-4	CASSLLQGPNEKLFF
TRBV11-2	TRBJ2-3	CASSLKAGGPIDTQYF
TRBV14	TRBJ2-5	CASSRTSGGADQYF
TRBV7-3	TRBJ2-3	CASSLPPSGAQYF
TRBV19	TRBJ2-2	CASTGSGTNTGELFF
TRBV20-1	TRBJ2-7	CSATIRDYEQYF
TRBV30	TRBJ1-1	CAWETGRGNTEAFF
TRBV24-1	TRBJ2-5	CATSDSAGGLETQYF
TRBV20-1	TRBJ1-2	CSTSPGTPNYGYTF
TRBV6-1	TRBJ1-1	CASSPGPQITEAFF
TRBV29-1	TRBJ2-6	CSVRDRAGITSGANVLTF
TRBV6-2/TRBV6-3	TRBJ2-7	CASSYPGFSYEQYF
TRBV20-1	TRBJ2-3	CSARDFRLAGGQATDTQYF
TRBV5-1	TRBJ2-7	CASSVGLAGMQYF
TRBV6-1	TRBJ1-2	CASRPGTGANYGYTF
TRBV5-1	TRBJ1-2	CASTSQGGYGYTF
TRBV14	TRBJ2-5	CASSQGPRPQETQYF
TRBV19	TRBJ2-5	CASSWTGGQETQYF
TRBV5-1	TRBJ2-5	CASRSRGGWSETQYF
TRBV11-2	TRBJ2-7	CASSLRAPSYEQYF
TRBV6-2/TRBV6-3	TRBJ2-1	CASSFPRAGPSYNEQFF
TRBV12-3/TRBV12-4	TRBJ1-6	CASSSYGDNSPLHF
TRBV4-2	TRBJ2-5	CASSQAGTSGGETQYF
TRBV20-1	TRBJ2-5	CSARLEGGYGLETQYF
TRBV4-2	TRBJ2-1	CASSHRQGAGEQFF
TRBV11-3	TRBJ2-7	CASSPPGQEYEQYF
TRBV12-3/TRBV12-4	TRBJ1-2	CASSLPGQANYGYTF
TRBV12-3/TRBV12-4	TRBJ2-6	CASSFSGANVLTF
TRBV2	TRBJ2-3	CASSARRQVGTDTQYF
TRBV5-4	TRBJ2-2	CASSFPHYNRGFPSGELFF
TRBV12-3/TRBV12-4	TRBJ1-6	CASSSGQGFSPLHF
TRBV7-9	TRBJ1-1	CATRSLRDTEAFF
TRBV7-9	TRBJ2-1	CASSFEGPYNEQFF
TRBV12-3/TRBV12-4	TRBJ1-5	CASRTDRDNQPQHF
TRBV5-1	TRBJ2-5	CASSSQPRGRGAETQYF
TRBV7-2	TRBJ2-1	CASSLAGGRNEQFF
TRBV12-3/TRBV12-4	TRBJ2-1	CATLGTSGDEQFF
TRBV2	TRBJ1-4	CASTGQGSANEKLFF
TRBV6-2/TRBV6-3	TRBJ1-5	CASISRGDGNQPQHF
TRBV12-3/TRBV12-4	TRBJ2-7	CASSSPYYEQYF
TRBV27	TRBJ1-2	CASSLGQRPTYGYTF
TRBV12-3/TRBV12-4	TRBJ2-2	CASSGGGGFNTGELFF
TRBV14	TRBJ1-1	CASSHSGNTEAFF
TRBV7-9	TRBJ2-2	CASSLRQGFTGELFF
TRBV2	TRBJ2-1	CASNDRAYEQFF
TRBV7-8	TRBJ2-7	CASSLTLSYEQYF